These 3 T cell receptor beta chains were sequenced from one sample in a study of shared clonotypes between healthy human individuals. The table came from immunoSEQ multiplex PCR; TCRdb's copy has only in-frame clones and leaves some out. The sample carries 850,000 to 1,200,000 clones, 75% recorded once. Specimen: memory CD4+ T cells sorted from blood. Subset noted: CD45RA-negative fraction. Receptors originate from a man between 18 and 35 years old in good health.

The V gene is TRBV10-2, the J gene TRBJ1-5; a possible D gene is TRBD1 (6 bases). This CDR3 is built from 14 residues. V was clipped by 8 bases and J by 5 bases, with 16 bases between them. The germline gives CDR1 WSHSY, CDR2 SAAADI. CDR3: CASGTKGGDQPQHF. In nucleotides, the CDR3 is TGCGCCAGCGGGACCAAGGGGGGGGATCAGCCCCAGCATTTT.

The rearrangement links TRBV4-1 to TRBJ1-4; the D gene is possibly TRBD1 (6 bases). CDR1 and CDR2 (germline): MGHRA, YSYEKL. The CDR3 covers 16 residues. V shed 5 bases and J shed 3 bases, with 16 bases lying between them. The CDR3 reads CASSESGDTSNEKLFF. Written as DNA, the CDR3 is TGCGCCAGCAGCGAATCAGGGGACACCTCTAATGAAAAACTGTTTTTT.

This sequence joins TRBV5-5 and TRBJ1-4; perhaps TRBD1 as D (5 bases). V was cut by 4 bases and J by 4 bases, with 17 bases left in between. From germline, CDR1 is SGHKS and CDR2 YYEKEE (reference sequence). CDR3 length equals 16 residues. The CDR3 DNA is TGTGCCAGCAGCCTTGGGGGACGGACCGTTAATGAAAAACTGTTTTTT. This codes for CASSLGGRTVNEKLFF.